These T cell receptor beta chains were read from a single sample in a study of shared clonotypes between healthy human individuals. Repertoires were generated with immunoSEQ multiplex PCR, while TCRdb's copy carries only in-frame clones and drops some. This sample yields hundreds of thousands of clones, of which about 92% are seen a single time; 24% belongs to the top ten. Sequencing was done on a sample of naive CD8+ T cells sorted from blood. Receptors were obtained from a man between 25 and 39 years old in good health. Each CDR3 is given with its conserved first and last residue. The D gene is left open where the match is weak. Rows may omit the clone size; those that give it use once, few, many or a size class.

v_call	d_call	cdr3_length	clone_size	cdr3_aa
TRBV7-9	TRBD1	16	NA	CASSHRQGLGDTEAFF
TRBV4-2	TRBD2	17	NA	CASSQAWREVGGDTQYF
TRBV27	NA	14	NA	CASSFAGTYNEQFF
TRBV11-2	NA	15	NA	CASSLVGTARYEQYF
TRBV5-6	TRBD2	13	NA	CASRLAGVYEQYF
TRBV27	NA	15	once	CASSWLPGGQETQYF
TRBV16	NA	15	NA	CASSQRTEGNTEAFF
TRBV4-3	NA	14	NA	CASSQDLVTLEAFF
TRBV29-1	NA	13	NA	CSVEAGTPGELFF
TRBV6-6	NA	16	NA	CASRPDGGEGTDTQYF
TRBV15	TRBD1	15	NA	CATTMTGGAGQPQHF
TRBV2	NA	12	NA	CASSGNPYEQYF
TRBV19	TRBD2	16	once	CASSHWGTSSYNEQFF
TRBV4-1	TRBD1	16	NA	CASSARGQGGSYEQYF
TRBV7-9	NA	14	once	CASSSTRARDEQYF
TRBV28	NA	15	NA	CASSRLAGQGYEQYF